This T cell receptor (beta chain) was identified in a study of blood T cell repertoires in COVID-19. Overall study context: Italy, Spain and the United States were the sources of the convalescent and acute COVID-19 samples. Sources were T cells, B-cell-depleted T cells, or PBMCs; the material itself was cDNA or gDNA.

TCRdb keeps only in-frame clones here, not all; method: immunoSEQ multiplex PCR. The data show approximately 100,000 clones, roughly 80% seen once. This clone was recorded once. V lost 6 bases, J lost 3 bases, and 9 bases lay in between. From germline, CDR1 is SNHLY and CDR2 FYNNEI. The CDR3 contains 13 residues. The sample consisted of peripheral blood. The receptor was isolated from a man between 65 and 85 years old with active or convalescent COVID-19. The chain uses TRBV2 and TRBJ1-3; D is undetermined. CDR3 coding DNA: TGTGCCAGCAGGCCGGGGTATGGAAACACCATATATTTT. Protein product: CASRPGYGNTIYF. Supplemented by reference TRBV2 and TRBJ1-3, the full variable domain reads EPEVTQTPSHQVTQMGQEVILRCVPISNHLYFYWYRQILGQKVEFLVSFYNNEISEKSEIFDDQFSVERPDGSNFTLKIRSTKLEDSAMYFCASRPGYGNTIYFGEGSWLTVV.